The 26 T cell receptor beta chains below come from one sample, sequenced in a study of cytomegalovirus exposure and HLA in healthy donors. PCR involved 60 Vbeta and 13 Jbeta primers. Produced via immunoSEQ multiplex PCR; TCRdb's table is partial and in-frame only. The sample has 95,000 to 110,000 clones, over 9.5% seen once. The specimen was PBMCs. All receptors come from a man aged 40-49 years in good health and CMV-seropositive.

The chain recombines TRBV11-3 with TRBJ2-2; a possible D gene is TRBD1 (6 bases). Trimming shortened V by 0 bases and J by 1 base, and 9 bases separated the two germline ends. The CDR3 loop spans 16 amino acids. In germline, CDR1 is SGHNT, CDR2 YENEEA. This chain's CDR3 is CASSLESGENTGELFF. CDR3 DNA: TGTGCCAGCAGCTTAGAGTCAGGGGAGAACACCGGGGAGCTGTTTTTT.

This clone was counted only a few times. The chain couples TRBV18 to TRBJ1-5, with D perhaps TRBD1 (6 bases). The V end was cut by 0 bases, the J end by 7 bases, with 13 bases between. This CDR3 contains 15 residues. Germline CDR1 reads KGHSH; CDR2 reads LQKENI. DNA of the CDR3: TGTGCCAGCTCACCACCGGCGATACAGGGACAGCCCCAGCATTTT. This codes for CASSPPAIQGQPQHF.

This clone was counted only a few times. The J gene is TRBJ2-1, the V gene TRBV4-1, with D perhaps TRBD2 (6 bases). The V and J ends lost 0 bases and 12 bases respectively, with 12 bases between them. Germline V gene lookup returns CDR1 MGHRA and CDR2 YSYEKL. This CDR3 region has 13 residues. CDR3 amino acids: CASSQDPGAGQFF. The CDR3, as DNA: TGCGCCAGCAGCCAAGATCCGGGAGCTGGGCAGTTCTTC.

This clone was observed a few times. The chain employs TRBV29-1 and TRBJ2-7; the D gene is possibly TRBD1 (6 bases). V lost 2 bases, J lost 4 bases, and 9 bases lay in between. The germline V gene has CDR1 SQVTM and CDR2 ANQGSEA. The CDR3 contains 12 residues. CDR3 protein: CSVERDTYEQYF. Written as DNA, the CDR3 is TGCAGCGTTGAACGGGACACATACGAGCAGTACTTC.

This CDR3 reads CASSVVQGEQYF. CDR3 sequence (DNA): TGTGCCAGCAGCGTAGTGCAGGGCGAGCAGTACTTC. The chain combines TRBV9 with TRBJ2-7, with D possibly TRBD1 on 5 matching bases. V was pared by 0 bases and J by 6 bases, with 7 bases between. Germline V gene lookup returns CDR1 SGDLS and CDR2 YYNGEE. The CDR3 covers 12 residues.

The CDR3 protein is CASRRDRNTQYF. The CDR3 nucleotides read TGTGCCAGTAGGAGAGACAGGAATACGCAGTATTTT. The rearrangement uses TRBV19 and TRBJ2-3, with TRBD1 as a possible D gene (6 bases). The V and J ends lost 6 bases and 7 bases respectively, with 11 bases between them. CDR1 and CDR2 from the germline V gene are LNHDA and SQIVND (reference sequence). The CDR3 is made up of 12 amino acids.

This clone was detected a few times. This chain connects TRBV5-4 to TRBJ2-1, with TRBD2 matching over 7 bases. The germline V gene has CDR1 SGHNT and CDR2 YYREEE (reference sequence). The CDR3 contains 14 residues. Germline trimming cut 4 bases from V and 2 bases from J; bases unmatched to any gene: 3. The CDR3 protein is CASSISGTYNEQFF. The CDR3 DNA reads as TGTGCCAGCAGCATCAGCGGGACCTACAATGAGCAGTTCTTC.

The DNA of the CDR3 is TGTGCCAGCAGCTTAGGGGCATTGGGGAGAGAAGGAAACACCATATATTTT. It is translated as CASSLGALGREGNTIYF. The rearrangement joins TRBV11-2 to TRBJ1-3; D ambiguous. The CDR3 contains 17 residues. V lost 1 base, J lost 4 bases, and 17 bases lay in between. CDR1 SGHAT and CDR2 FQNNGV come from the germline V gene.

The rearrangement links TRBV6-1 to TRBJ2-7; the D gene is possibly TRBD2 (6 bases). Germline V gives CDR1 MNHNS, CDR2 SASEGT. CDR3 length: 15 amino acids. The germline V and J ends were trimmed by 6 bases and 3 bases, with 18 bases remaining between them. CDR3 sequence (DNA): TGTGCCAGCAGCGACACGGGAGAGGGGCTCTACGAGCAGTACTTC. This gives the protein CASSDTGEGLYEQYF.

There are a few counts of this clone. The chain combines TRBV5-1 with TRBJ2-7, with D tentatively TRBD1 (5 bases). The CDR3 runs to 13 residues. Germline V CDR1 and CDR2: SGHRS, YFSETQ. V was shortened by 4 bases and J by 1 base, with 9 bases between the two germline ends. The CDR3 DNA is TGCGCCAGCAGCCAGGGTTCTTCCTACGAGCAGTACTTC. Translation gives CASSQGSSYEQYF.

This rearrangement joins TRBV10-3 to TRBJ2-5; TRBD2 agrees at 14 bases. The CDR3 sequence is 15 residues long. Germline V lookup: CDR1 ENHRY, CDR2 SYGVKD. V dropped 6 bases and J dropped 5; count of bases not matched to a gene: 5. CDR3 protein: CAISTGTSGSETQYF. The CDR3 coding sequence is TGTGCCATCAGCACCGGGACTAGCGGGAGTGAGACCCAGTACTTC.

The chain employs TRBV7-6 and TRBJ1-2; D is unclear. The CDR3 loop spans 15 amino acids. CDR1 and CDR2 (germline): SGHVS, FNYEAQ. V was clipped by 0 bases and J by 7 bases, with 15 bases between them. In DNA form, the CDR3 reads TGTGCCAGCAGCTTAGCGAATTCCGCGGACTCTGGCTACACCTTC. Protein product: CASSLANSADSGYTF.

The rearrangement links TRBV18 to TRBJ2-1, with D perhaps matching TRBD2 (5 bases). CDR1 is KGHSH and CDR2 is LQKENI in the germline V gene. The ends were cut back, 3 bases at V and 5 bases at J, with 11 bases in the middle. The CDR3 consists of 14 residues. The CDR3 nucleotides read TGTGCCAGCTCACCTACTAGACTGAACAATGAGCAGTTCTTC. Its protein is CASSPTRLNNEQFF.

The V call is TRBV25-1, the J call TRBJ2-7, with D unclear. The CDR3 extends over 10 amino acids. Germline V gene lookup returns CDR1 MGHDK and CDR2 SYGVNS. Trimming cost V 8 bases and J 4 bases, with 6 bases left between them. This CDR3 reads CASGVYEQYF. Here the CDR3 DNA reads TGTGCCAGCGGAGTGTACGAGCAGTACTTC.

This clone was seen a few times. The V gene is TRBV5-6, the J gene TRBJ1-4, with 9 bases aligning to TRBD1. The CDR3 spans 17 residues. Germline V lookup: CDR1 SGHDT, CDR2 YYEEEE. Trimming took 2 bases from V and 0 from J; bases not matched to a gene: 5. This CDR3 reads CASSLVTGGPTNEKLFF. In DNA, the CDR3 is TGTGCCAGCAGCTTAGTGACAGGGGGTCCAACTAATGAAAAACTGTTTTTT.

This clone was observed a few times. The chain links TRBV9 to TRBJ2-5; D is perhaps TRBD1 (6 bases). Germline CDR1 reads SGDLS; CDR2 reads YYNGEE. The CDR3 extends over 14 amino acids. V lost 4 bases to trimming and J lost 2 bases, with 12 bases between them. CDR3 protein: CASSLEGEQETQYF. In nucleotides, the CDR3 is TGTGCCAGCAGCCTCGAGGGGGAGCAAGAGACCCAGTACTTC.

CDR3 nucleotide sequence: TGTGCCAGCATTCGGGGGAGCTCCTACAATGAGCAGTTCTTC. Residues: CASIRGSSYNEQFF. The gene calls are TRBV28 and TRBJ2-1, with D possibly matching TRBD2 (6 bases). The CDR3 runs 14 residues. Germline V gene lookup returns CDR1 MDHEN and CDR2 SYDVKM. V lost 7 bases to trimming and J lost 0 bases, with 10 bases between them.

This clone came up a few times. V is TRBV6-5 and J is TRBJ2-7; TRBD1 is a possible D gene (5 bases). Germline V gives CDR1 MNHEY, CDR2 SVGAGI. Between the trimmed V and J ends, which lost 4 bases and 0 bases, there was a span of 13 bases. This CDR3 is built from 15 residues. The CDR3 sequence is CASSSSDRSSYEQYF. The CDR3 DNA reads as TGTGCCAGCAGTTCAAGTGACAGAAGCTCCTACGAGCAGTACTTC.

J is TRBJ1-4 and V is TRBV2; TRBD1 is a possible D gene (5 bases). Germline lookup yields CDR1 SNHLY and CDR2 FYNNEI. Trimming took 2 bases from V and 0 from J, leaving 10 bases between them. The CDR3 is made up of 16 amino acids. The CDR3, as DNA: TGTGCCAGCAGTGAACTTGACAGCACAACTAATGAAAAACTGTTTTTT. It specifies CASSELDSTTNEKLFF. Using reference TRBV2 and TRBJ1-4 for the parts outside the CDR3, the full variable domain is EPEVTQTPSHQVTQMGQEVILRCVPISNHLYFYWYRQILGQKVEFLVSFYNNEISEKSEIFDDQFSVERPDGSNFTLKIRSTKLEDSAMYFCASSELDSTTNEKLFFGSGTQLSVL.

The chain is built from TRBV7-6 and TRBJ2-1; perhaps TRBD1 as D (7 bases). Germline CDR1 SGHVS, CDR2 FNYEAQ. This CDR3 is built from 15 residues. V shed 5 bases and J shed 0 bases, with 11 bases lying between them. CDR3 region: CASSRGTDSYNEQFF. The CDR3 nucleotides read TGTGCCAGCAGCCGCGGGACAGACTCCTACAATGAGCAGTTCTTC.

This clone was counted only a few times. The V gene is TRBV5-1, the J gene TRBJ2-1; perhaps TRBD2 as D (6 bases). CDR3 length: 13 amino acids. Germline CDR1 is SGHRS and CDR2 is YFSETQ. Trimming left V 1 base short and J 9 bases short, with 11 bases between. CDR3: CASSLRLEGEQFF. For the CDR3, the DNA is TGCGCCAGCAGCTTGAGACTAGAAGGTGAGCAGTTCTTC.

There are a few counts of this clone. The CDR3 sequence: CASSESGSNQPQHF. The CDR3 region has the DNA TGTGCCAGCAGTGAATCAGGGAGCAATCAGCCCCAGCATTTT. The chain carries TRBV6-1 and TRBJ1-5, with D perhaps matching TRBD1 (5 bases). Germline V gene lookup returns CDR1 MNHNS and CDR2 SASEGT. There are 14 residues in the CDR3. Trimming shortened V by 2 bases and J by 1 base, and 6 bases separated the two germline ends.

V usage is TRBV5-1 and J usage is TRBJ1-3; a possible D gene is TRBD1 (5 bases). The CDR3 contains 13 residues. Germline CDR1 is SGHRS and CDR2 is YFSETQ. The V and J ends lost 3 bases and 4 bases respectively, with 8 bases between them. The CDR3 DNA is TGCGCCAGCAGCTCTAGGACAGGAAACACCATATATTTT. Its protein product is CASSSRTGNTIYF.

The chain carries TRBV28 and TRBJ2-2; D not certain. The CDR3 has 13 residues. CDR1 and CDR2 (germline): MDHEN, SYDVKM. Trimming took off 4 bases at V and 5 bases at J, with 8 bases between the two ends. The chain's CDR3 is CASSSGPTGELFF. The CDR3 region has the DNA TGTGCCAGCAGTTCGGGTCCAACCGGGGAGCTGTTTTTT.

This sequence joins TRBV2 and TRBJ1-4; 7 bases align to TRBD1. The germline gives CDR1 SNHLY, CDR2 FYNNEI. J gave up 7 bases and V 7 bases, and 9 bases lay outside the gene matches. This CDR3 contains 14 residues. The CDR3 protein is CASTREGAGEKLFF. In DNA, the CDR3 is TGTGCCAGCACCCGGGAGGGGGCGGGTGAAAAACTGTTTTTT.

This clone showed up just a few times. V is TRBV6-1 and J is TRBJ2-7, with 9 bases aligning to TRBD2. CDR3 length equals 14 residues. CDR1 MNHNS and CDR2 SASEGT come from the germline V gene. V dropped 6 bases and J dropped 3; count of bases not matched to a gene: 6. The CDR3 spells CASRLAGDYYEQYF. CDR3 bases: TGTGCCAGCAGATTAGCGGGAGACTACTACGAGCAGTACTTC.